This T cell receptor beta chain was sequenced for a study of blood T cells in healthy people across ages. The CDR3 consists of 15 residues. Germline V gene sequence: CDR1 SGHRS, CDR2 YFSETQ. V was pared by 0 bases and J by 2 bases, with 10 bases between. The use of a sample-barcoded 5' primer and a J-beta primer mix characterized a second PCR of roughly 7 to 11 cycles. Using its own MiXCR run on the 5' RACE reads, TCRdb lists one record per CDR3 protein. Among about 1,400,000 distinct CDR3 sequences listed, almost 60% were seen once. The source material was blood. This TCR derives from a man younger than 35 in good health. The chain combines TRBV5-1 with TRBJ2-3, with D perhaps matching TRBD1 (5 bases). The CDR3 DNA sequence: TGCGCCAGCAGCTTGGCCCAGGGTAACACAGATACGCAGTATTTT. Translation gives CASSLAQGNTDTQYF.